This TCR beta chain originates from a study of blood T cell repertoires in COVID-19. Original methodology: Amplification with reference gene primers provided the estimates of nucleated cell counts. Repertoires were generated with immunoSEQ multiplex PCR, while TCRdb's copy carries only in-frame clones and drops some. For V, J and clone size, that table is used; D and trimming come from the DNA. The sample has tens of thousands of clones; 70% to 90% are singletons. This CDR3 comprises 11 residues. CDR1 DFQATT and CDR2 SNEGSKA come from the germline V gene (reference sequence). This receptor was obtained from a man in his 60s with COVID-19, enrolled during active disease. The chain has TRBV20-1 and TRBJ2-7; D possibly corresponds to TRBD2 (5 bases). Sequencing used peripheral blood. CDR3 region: CRIASGHEQYF. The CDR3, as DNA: TGCAGGATAGCGAGTGGCCACGAGCAGTACTTC.